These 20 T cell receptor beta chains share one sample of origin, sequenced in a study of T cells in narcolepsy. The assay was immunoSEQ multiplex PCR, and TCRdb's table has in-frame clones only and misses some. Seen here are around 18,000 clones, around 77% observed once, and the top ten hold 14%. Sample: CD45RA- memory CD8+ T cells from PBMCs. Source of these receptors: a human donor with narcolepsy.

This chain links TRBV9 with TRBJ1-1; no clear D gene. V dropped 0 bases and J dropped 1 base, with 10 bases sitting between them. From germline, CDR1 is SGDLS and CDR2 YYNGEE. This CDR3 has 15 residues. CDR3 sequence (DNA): TGTGCCAGCAGCGTAGGGGCGGGGTGGAACACTGAAGCTTTCTTT. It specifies CASSVGAGWNTEAFF.

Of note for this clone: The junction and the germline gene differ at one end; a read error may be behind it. This chain's CDR3 is CGVEGGADTEAFF. The CDR3 nucleotides are TGCGGCGTTGAAGGAGGGGCCGACACTGAAGCTTTCTTT. This sequence joins TRBV29-1 and TRBJ1-1; weak D call: TRBD1 (5 bases). CDR3 length: 13 residues. Per the germline V gene, CDR1 is SQVTM and CDR2 is ANQGSEA.

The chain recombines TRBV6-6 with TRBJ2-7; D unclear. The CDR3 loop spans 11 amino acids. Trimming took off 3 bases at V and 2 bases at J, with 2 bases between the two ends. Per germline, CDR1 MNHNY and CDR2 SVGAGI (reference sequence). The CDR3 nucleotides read TGTGCCAGCAGTTATGCCTACGAGCAGTACTTC. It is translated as CASSYAYEQYF.

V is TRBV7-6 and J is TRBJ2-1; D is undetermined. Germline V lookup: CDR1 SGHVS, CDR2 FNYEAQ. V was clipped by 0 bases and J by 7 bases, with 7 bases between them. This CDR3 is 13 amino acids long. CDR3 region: CASSLAGHNEQFF. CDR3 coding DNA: TGTGCCAGCAGCTTAGCGGGCCATAATGAGCAGTTCTTC.

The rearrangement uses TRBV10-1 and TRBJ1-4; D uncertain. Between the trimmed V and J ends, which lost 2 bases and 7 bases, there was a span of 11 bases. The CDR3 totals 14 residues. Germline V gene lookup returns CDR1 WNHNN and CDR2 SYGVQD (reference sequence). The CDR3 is CASSEGLGIEKLFF. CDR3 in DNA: TGCGCCAGCAGTGAGGGGCTTGGGATTGAAAAACTGTTTTTT.

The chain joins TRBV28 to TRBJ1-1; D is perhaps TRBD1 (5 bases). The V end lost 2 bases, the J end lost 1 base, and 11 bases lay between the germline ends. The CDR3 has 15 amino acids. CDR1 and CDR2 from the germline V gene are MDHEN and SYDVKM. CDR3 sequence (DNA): TGTGCCAGCAGTTTACTCCAGGGTGGGAACACTGAAGCTTTCTTT. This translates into CASSLLQGGNTEAFF.

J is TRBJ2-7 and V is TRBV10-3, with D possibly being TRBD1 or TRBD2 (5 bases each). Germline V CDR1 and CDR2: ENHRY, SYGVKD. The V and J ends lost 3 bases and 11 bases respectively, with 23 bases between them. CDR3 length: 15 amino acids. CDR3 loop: CAISENPGTGVREYF. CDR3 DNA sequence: TGTGCCATCAGTGAAAACCCCGGGACGGGTGTTAGGGAGTACTTC.

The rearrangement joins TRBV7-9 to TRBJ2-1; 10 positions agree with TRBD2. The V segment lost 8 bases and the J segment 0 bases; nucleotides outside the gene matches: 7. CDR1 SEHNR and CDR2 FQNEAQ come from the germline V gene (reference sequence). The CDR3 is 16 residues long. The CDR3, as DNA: TGTGCCAGCGGGGGACCTAGCGGGAGCTCCTACAATGAGCAGTTCTTC. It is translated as CASGGPSGSSYNEQFF.

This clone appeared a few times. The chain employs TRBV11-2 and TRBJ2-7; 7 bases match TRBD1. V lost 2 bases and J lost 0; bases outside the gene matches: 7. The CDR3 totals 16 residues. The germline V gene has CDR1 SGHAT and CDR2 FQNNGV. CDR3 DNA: TGTGCCAGCAGCTTACTCACAGGGGACGGCTCCTACGAGCAGTACTTC. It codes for CASSLLTGDGSYEQYF.

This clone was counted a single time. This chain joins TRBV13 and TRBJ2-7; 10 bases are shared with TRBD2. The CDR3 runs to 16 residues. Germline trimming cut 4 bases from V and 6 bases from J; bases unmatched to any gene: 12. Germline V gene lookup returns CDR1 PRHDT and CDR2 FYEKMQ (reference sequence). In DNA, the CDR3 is TGTGCCAGCAGCTACACCGGGACTAGCGTTCTGGCCGAGCAGTACTTC. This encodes CASSYTGTSVLAEQYF.

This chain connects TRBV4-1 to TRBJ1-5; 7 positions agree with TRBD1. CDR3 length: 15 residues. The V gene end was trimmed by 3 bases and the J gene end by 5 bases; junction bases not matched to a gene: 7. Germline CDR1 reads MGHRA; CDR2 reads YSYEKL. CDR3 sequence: CASSHAGTDDQPQHF. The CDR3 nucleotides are TGCGCCAGCAGCCATGCCGGGACAGATGATCAGCCCCAGCATTTT.

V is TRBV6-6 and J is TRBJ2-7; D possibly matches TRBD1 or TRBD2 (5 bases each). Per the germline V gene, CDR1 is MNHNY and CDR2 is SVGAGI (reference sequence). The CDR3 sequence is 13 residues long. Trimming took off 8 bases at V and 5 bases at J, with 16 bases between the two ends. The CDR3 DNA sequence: TGTGCCAGCTCAGCAGGGACGTTGAACGAGCAGTACTTC. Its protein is CASSAGTLNEQYF.

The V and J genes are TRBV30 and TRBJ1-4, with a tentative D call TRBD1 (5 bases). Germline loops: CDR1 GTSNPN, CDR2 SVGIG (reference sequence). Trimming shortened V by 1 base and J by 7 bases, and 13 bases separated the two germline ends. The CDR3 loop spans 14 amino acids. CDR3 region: CAWSDGAGGEKLFF. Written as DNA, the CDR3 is TGTGCCTGGAGTGATGGGGCCGGGGGTGAAAAACTGTTTTTT.

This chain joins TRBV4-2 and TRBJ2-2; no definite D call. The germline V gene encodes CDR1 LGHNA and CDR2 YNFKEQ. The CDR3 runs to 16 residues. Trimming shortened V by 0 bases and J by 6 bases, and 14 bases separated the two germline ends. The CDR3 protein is CASSQDTDGRPGELFF. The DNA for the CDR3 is TGTGCCAGCAGCCAAGATACCGACGGTCGGCCCGGGGAGCTGTTTTTT.

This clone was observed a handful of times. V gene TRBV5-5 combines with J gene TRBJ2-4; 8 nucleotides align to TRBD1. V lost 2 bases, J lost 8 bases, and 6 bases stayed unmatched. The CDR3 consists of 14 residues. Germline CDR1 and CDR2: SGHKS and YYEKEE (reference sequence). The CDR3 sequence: CASSFGQGADIQYF. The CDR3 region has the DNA TGTGCCAGCAGCTTCGGGCAGGGGGCGGACATTCAGTACTTC. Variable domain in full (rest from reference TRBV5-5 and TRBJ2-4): DAGVTQSPTHLIKTRGQQVTLRCSPISGHKSVSWYQQVLGQGPQFIFQYYEKEERGRGNFPDRFSARQFPNYSSELNVNALLLGDSALYLCASSFGQGADIQYFGAGTRLSVL.

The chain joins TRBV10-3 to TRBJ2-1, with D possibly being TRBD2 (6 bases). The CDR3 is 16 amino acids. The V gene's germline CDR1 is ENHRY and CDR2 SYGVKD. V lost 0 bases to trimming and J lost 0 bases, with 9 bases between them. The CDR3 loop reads CAISESGLGSYNEQFF. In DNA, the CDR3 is TGTGCCATCAGTGAGTCGGGACTTGGCTCCTACAATGAGCAGTTCTTC.

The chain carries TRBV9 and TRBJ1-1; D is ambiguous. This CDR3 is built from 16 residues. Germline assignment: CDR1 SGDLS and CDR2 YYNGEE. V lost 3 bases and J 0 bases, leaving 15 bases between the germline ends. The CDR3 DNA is TGTGCCAGCAGCGAGTACAACGGACTAATGAACACTGAAGCTTTCTTT. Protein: CASSEYNGLMNTEAFF.

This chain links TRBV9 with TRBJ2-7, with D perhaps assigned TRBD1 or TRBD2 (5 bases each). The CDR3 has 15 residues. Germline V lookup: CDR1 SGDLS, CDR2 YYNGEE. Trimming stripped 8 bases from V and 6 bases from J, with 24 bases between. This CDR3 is CASSTRARELGEQYF. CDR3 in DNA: TGTGCCAGTTCGACGCGGGCCAGGGAACTGGGCGAGCAGTACTTC.

DNA of the CDR3: TGTGCCAGAAGCGGGCTCTTGGGGAGCGAAAAACTGTTTTTT. It specifies CARSGLLGSEKLFF. The chain uses TRBV5-3 and TRBJ1-4; D remains unclear. Being an ORF, TRBV5-3 has a function that is uncertain. The ends were cut back, 4 bases at V and 8 bases at J, with 15 bases in the middle. The CDR3 loop spans 14 amino acids.

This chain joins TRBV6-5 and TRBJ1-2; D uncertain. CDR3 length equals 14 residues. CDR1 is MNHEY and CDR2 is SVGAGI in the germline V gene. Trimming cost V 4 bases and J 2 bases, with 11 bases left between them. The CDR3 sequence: CASSWTRANYGYTF. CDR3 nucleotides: TGTGCCAGCAGTTGGACTCGGGCCAACTATGGCTACACCTTC.